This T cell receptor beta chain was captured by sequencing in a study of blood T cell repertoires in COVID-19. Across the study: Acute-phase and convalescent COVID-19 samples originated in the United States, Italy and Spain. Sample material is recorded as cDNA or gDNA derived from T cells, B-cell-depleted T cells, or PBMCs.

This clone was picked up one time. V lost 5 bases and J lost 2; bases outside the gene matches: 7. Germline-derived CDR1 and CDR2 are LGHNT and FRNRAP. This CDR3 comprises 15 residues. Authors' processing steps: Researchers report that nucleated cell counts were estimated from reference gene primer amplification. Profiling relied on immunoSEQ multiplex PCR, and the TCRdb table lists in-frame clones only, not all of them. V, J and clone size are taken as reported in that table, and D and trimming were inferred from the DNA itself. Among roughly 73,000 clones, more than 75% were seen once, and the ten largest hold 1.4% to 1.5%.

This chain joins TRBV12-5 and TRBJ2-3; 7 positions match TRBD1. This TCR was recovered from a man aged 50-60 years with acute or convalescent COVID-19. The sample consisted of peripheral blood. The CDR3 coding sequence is TGTGCTAGTGGTGGGGGACAGAGCTCCACAGATACGCAGTATTTT. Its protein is CASGGGQSSTDTQYF. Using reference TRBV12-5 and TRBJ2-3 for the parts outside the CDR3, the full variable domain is DARVTQTPRHKVTEMGQEVTMRCQPILGHNTVFWYRQTMMQGLELLAYFRNRAPLDDSGMPKDRFSAEMPDATLATLKIQPSEPRDSAVYFCASGGGQSSTDTQYFGPGTRLTVL.